These T cell receptor beta chains were read from a single sample in a study of CD8 T cells in ankylosing spondylitis. TCRdb analysed the 5' RACE reads with MiXCR anew, one entry per CDR3 protein. The repertoire consists of around 440,000 distinct CDR3 sequences, with roughly 18% occurring once and the leading ten covering 1%. The sample consisted of blood, either unsorted or a sorted T cell fraction (not recorded which). The receptors originated from a male donor with ankylosing spondylitis. Each CDR3 is given with its conserved first and last residue. Fields, in order: D gene, CDR3 length, V gene, J gene, clone size, CDR3 protein, CDR3 DNA. The D gene is left open where the match is weak. The listing skips clone size in some rows; elsewhere it reads once, few, many or a size class.

TRBD1	14	TRBV2	TRBJ1-1	many	CASSPTGVVTEAFF	TGTGCCAGCAGTCCCACAGGGGTTGTCACTGAAGCTTTCTTT
TRBD1	14	TRBV28	TRBJ1-2	few	CASRTQGANYGYTF	TGTGCCAGCCGGACACAGGGGGCGAACTATGGCTACACCTTC
NA	11	TRBV7-9	TRBJ2-5	NA	CASSPGLIQYF	TGTGCCAGCAGCCCAGGGCTCATCCAGTACTTC
TRBD2	15	TRBV5-4	TRBJ2-1	NA	CASSLAGIGNNEQFF	TGTGCCAGCAGTTTAGCGGGAATTGGGAACAATGAGCAGTTCTTC
NA	15	TRBV5-1	TRBJ2-7	few	CASSGGGGLPYEQYF	TGCGCCAGCAGCGGAGGAGGCGGGCTACCCTACGAGCAGTACTTC
NA	12	TRBV5-1	TRBJ2-7	NA	CASSLTTDEQYF	TGCGCCAGCAGCTTGACCACGGACGAGCAGTACTTC
TRBD2	14	TRBV11-2	TRBJ2-7	few	CASSFSGRGYEQYF	TGTGCCAGCAGTTTTAGCGGGAGAGGATACGAGCAGTACTTC
NA	13	TRBV12-3/TRBV12-4	TRBJ2-5	few	CASSHPQGETQYF	TGTGCCAGCAGTCATCCCCAGGGCGAGACCCAGTACTTC
TRBD1	15	TRBV7-9	TRBJ2-3	many	CASSGGQGSTDTQYF	TGTGCCAGCAGCGGGGGACAGGGGAGCACAGATACGCAGTATTTT
NA	12	TRBV20-1	TRBJ2-1	few	CSARDHERVEFF	TGCAGTGCTAGAGATCATGAGCGCGTTGAGTTCTTC